These T cell receptor beta chains were read from a single sample in a study of T cells in Graves' hyperthyroidism and ophthalmopathy. Using its own MiXCR run on the multiplex PCR reads, TCRdb lists one record per CDR3 protein. The data contain 300,000 to 350,000 distinct CDR3 sequences, 21% of them seen just once; the ten biggest clones take up around 48%. Sample: blood. The receptors were gathered from a woman between 50 and 59 years old with Graves' hyperthyroidism. CDR3s include the opening cysteine and the closing phenylalanine or tryptophan. A D gene is named only where the DNA matches it firmly. Clone size is stated in some rows and not others, as once, few, many or a class when expanded.

D gene,clone size,V gene,J gene,CDR3 protein,CDR3 DNA
TRBD1,many,TRBV7-8,TRBJ2-5,CASSYSPGQGGGTQYF,TGTGCCAGCAGCTACTCACCTGGACAGGGGGGGGGGACCCAGTACTTC
-,-,TRBV7-6,TRBJ2-3,CASSLFAGPSTDTQYF,TGTGCCAGCAGCTTATTTGCGGGCCCTAGCACAGATACGCAGTATTTT
-,-,TRBV19,TRBJ2-3,CASDGGTDTQYF,TGTGCCAGTGATGGTGGCACAGATACGCAGTATTTT
-,-,TRBV7-9,TRBJ2-1,CASSLDSPVGNEQFF,TGTGCCAGCAGCTTAGACAGCCCAGTTGGGAATGAGCAGTTCTTC
-,many,TRBV11-2,TRBJ2-7,CASSLDVVSYEQYF,TGTGCCAGCAGCTTAGATGTGGTCTCCTACGAGCAGTACTTC
TRBD2,many,TRBV4-1,TRBJ2-1,CASSRTSFNEQFF,TGCGCCAGCAGCCGGACTAGTTTCAATGAGCAGTTCTTC
TRBD2,-,TRBV5-1,TRBJ2-3,CASSPTTSGMGTDTQYF,TGCGCCAGCAGCCCCACGACTAGCGGAATGGGCACAGATACGCAGTATTTT
TRBD2,-,TRBV19,TRBJ2-2,CASSMWGGTKNTGELFF,TGTGCCAGTAGTATGTGGGGCGGGACTAAGAACACCGGGGAGCTGTTTTTT
-,many,TRBV6-5,TRBJ2-1,CASSYSASYLYNEQFF,TGTGCCAGCAGTTACTCTGCGAGTTACTTATACAATGAGCAGTTCTTC
TRBD2,many,TRBV20-1,TRBJ2-3,CSAKSGVAGGPSTDTQYF,TGCAGTGCCAAGAGTGGGGTAGCGGGAGGTCCCAGCACAGATACGCAGTATTTT
TRBD1,-,TRBV20-1,TRBJ2-1,CSARDPPGTGAYNEQFF,TGCAGTGCTAGAGATCCCCCCGGGACAGGGGCCTACAATGAGCAGTTCTTC
-,-,TRBV30,TRBJ2-2,CAWSVRGLSNTGELFF,TGTGCCTGGAGTGTAAGGGGACTTTCGAACACCGGGGAGCTGTTTTTT
TRBD2,-,TRBV7-3,TRBJ2-1,CASSPRGRTGNEQFF,TGTGCCAGCAGCCCCCGCGGGAGAACAGGCAATGAGCAGTTCTTC
TRBD1,-,TRBV18,TRBJ2-2,CASSPRDRKNTGELFF,TGTGCCAGCTCACCCCGGGACAGGAAGAACACCGGGGAGCTGTTTTTT
-,-,TRBV20-1,TRBJ2-1,CSAVRNEQFF,TGCAGTGCGGTAAGGAATGAGCAGTTCTTC